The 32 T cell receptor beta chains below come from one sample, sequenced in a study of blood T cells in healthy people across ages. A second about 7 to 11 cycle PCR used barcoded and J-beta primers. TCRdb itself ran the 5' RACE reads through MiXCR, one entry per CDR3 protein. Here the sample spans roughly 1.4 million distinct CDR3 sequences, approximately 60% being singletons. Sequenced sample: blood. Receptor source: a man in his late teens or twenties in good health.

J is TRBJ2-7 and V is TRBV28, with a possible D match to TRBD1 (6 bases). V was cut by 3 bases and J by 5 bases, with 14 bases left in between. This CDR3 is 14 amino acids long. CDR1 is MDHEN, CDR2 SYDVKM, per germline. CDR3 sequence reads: CASSFQGMPNEQYF. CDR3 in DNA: TGTGCCAGCAGTTTCCAGGGGATGCCCAACGAGCAGTACTTC.

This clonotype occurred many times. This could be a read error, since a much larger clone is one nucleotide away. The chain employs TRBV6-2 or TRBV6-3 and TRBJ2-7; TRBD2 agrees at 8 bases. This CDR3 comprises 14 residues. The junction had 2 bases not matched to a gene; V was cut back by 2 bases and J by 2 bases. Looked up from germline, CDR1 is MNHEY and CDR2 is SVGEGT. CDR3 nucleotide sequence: TGTGCCAGCAGTTACGCGACTAGCGCCTACGAGCAGTACTTC. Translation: CASSYATSAYEQYF.

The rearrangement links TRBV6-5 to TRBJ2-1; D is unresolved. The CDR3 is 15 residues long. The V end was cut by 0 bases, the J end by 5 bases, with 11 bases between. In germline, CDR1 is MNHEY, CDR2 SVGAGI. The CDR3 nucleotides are TGTGCCAGCAGTTACTCGGAGCTAGTCCACAATGAGCAGTTCTTC. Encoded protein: CASSYSELVHNEQFF.

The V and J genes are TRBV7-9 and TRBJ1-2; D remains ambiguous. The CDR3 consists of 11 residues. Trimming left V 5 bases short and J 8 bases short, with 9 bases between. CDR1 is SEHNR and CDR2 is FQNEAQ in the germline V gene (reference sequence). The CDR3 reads CASSRPRGYTF. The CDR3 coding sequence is TGTGCCAGCAGCCGGCCCAGGGGCTACACCTTC.

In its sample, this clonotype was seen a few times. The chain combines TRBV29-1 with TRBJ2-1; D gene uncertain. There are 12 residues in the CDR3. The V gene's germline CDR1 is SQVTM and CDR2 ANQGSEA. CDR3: CRIGISYNEQFF. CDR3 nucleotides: TGCAGGATTGGGATTTCGTACAATGAGCAGTTCTTC.

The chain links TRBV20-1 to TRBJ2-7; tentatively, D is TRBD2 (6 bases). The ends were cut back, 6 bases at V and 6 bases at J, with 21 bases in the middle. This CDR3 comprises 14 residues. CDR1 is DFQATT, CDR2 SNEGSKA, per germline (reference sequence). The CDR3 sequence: CSADGGTSRGEQYF. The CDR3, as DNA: TGCAGTGCGGATGGCGGGACTTCTCGGGGCGAGCAGTACTTC.

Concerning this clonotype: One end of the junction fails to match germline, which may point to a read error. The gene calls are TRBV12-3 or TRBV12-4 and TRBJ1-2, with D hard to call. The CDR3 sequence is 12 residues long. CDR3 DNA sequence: TGTGCCAACAGTCCCCCCAGCTATGGCTACACCTTC. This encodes CANSPPSYGYTF.

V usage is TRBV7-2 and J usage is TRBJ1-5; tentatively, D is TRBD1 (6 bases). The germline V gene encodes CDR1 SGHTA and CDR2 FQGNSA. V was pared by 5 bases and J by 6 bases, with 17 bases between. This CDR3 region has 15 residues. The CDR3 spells CASSLEGGFTQPQHF. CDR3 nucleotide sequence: TGTGCCAGCAGCCTGGAGGGGGGTTTTACTCAGCCCCAGCATTTT.

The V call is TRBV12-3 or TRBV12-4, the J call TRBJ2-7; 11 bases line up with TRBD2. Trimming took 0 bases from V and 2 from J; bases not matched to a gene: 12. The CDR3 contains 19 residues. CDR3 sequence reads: CASSLAGGLAGGGPYEQYF. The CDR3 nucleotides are TGTGCCAGCAGTTTAGCGGGGGGGCTAGCGGGAGGCGGTCCCTACGAGCAGTACTTC.

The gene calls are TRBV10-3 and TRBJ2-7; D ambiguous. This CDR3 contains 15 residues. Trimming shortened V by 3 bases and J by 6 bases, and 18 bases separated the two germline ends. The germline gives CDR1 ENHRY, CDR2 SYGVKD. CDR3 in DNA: TGTGCCATCAGTGATTCCGGACCATCCTCGATCGAGCAGTACTTC. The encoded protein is CAISDSGPSSIEQYF.

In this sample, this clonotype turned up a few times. CDR3 region: CASSYAHSYEQYF. DNA for the CDR3: TGTGCCAGCAGTTACGCCCACTCCTACGAGCAGTACTTC. The chain joins TRBV6-5 to TRBJ2-7; D gene unclear. Germline V lookup: CDR1 MNHEY, CDR2 SVGAGI. The CDR3 runs 13 residues. Trimming took 2 bases from V and 0 from J, leaving 5 bases between them.

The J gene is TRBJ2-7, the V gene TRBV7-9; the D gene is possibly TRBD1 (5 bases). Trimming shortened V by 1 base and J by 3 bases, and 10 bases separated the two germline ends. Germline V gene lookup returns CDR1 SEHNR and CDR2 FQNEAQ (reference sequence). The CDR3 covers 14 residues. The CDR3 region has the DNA TGTGCCAGCAGCTTAGGGTTGCAGGGCTACGAGCAGTACTTC. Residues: CASSLGLQGYEQYF.

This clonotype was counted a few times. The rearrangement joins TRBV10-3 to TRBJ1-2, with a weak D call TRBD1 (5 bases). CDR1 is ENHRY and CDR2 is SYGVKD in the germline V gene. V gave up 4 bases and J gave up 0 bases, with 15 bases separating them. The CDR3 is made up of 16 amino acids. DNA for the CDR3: TGTGCCATCAGTGGGGACGGCCTGGCCCCTAACTATGGCTACACCTTC. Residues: CAISGDGLAPNYGYTF.

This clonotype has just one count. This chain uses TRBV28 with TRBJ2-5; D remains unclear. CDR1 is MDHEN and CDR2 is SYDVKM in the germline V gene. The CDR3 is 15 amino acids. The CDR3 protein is CASEFRGAVQETQYF. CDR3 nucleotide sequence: TGTGCGAGTGAATTCCGCGGTGCGGTCCAAGAGACCCAGTACTTC.

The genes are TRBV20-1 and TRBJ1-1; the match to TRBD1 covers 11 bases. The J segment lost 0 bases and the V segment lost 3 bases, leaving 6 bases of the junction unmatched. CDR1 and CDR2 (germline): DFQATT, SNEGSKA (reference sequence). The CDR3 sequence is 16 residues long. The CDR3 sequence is CSARGQGGRMNTEAFF. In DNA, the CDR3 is TGCAGTGCTAGGGGACAGGGGGGGCGCATGAACACTGAAGCTTTCTTT.

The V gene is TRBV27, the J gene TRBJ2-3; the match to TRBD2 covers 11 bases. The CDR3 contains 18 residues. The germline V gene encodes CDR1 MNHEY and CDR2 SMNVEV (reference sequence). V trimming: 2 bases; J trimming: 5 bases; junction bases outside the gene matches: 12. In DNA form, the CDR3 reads TGTGCCAGCAGTTTAGATAGCGGGGGGGCCCGGCATGGAGATACGCAGTATTTT. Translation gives CASSLDSGGARHGDTQYF.

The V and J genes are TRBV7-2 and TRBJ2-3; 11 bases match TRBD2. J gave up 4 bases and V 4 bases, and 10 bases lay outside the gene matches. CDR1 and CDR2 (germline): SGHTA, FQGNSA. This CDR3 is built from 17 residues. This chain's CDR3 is CASSSVGLAGWPDTQYF. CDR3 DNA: TGTGCCAGCAGCTCGGTCGGACTAGCGGGTTGGCCAGATACGCAGTATTTT.

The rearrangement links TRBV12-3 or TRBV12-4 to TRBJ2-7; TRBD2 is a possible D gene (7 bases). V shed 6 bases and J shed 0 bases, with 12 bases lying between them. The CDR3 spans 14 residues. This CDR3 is CASSAGALSYEQYF. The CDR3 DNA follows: TGTGCCAGCAGCGCGGGGGCCCTCTCCTACGAGCAGTACTTC.

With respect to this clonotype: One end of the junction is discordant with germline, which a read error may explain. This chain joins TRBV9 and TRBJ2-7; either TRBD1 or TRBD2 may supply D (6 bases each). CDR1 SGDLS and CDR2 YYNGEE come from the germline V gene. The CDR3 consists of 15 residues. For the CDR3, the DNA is TGTGCCAGCAGTCTGGGGGGCGCTCCCTCCAACGAGCAGTACTTC. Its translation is CASSLGGAPSNEQYF.

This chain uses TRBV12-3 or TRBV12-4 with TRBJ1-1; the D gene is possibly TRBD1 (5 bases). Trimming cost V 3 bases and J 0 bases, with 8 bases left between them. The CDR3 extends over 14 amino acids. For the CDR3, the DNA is TGTGCCAGCAGTTTGGTAGGGGTGAACACTGAAGCTTTCTTT. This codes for CASSLVGVNTEAFF.

Written as DNA, the CDR3 is TGCGCCAGCAGTGGGTTAGCGGGACGGGATGAGCAGTTCTTC. This gives the protein CASSGLAGRDEQFF. The gene calls are TRBV5-1 and TRBJ2-1, with 8 positions matching TRBD2. The germline V gene encodes CDR1 SGHRS and CDR2 YFSETQ. The CDR3 covers 14 residues. The junction had 9 bases not matched to a gene; V was cut back by 5 bases and J by 8 bases. Full variable domain (missing parts from reference TRBV5-1 and TRBJ2-1): KAGVTQTPRYLIKTRGQQVTLSCSPISGHRSVSWYQQTPGQGLQFLFEYFSETQRNKGNFPGRFSGRQFSNSRSEMNVSTLELGDSALYLCASSGLAGRDEQFFGPGTRLTVL.

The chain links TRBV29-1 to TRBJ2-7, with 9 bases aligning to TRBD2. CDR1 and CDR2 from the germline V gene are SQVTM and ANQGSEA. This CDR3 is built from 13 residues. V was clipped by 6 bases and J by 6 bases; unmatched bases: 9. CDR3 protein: CSVTGLATGEQYF. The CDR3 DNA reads TGCAGCGTGACGGGACTAGCTACGGGCGAGCAGTACTTC.

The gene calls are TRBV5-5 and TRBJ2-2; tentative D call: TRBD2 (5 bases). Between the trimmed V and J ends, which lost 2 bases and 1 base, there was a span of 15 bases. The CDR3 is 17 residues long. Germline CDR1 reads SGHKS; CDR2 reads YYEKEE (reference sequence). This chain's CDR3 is CASSFSSSGMNTGELFF. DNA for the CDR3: TGTGCCAGCAGCTTCTCGTCCAGCGGCATGAACACCGGGGAGCTGTTTTTT.

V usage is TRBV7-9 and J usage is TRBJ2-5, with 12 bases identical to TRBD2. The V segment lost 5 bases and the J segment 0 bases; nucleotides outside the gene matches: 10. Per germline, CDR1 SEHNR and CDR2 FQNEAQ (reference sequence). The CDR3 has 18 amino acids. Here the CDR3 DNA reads TGTGCCAGCAGCATCATACTAGCGGGAGGCGACTACCAAGAGACCCAGTACTTC. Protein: CASSIILAGGDYQETQYF.

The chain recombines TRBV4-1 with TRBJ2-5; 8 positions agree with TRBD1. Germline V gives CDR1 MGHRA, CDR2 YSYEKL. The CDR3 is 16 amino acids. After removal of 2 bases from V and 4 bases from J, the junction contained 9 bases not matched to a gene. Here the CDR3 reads CASSQSGRGRPETQYF. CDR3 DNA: TGCGCCAGCAGCCAATCGGGCAGGGGGCGACCAGAGACCCAGTACTTC.

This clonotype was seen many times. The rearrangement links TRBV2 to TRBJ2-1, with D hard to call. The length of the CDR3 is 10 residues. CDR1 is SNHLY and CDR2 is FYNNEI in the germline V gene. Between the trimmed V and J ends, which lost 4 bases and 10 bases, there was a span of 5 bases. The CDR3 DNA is TGTGCCAGCAGTGCCGGGGAGCAGTTCTTC. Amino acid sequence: CASSAGEQFF.

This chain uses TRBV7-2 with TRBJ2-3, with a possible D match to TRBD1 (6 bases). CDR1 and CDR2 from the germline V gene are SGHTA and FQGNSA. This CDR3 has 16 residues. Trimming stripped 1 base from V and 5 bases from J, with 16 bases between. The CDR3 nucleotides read TGTGCCAGCAGCTTAGGTTCTGGGGGCAAGGGAGATACGCAGTATTTT. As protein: CASSLGSGGKGDTQYF.

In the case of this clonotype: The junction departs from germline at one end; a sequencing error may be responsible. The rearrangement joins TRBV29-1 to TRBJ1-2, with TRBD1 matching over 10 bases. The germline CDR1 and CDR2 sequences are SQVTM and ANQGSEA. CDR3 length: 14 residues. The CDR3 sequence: CSVARTGGNYDYTF. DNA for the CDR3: TGCAGCGTTGCCCGGACAGGGGGTAATTATGACTACACCTTC.

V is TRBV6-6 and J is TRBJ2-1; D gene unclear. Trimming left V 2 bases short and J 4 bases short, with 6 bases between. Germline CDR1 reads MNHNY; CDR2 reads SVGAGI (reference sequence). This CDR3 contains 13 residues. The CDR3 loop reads CASSYVLYNEQFF. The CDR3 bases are TGTGCCAGCAGTTACGTCCTGTACAATGAGCAGTTCTTC.

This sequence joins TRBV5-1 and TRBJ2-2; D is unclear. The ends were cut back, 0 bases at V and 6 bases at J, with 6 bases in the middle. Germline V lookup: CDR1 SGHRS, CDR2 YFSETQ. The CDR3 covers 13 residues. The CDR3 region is CASSLATAGELFF. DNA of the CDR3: TGCGCCAGCAGCTTGGCGACGGCCGGGGAGCTGTTTTTT.

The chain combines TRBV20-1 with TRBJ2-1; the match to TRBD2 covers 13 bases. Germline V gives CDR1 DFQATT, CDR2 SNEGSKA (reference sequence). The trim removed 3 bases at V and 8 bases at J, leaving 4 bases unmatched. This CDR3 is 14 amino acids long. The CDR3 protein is CSASGLAGDDEQFF. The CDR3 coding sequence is TGCAGTGCTAGCGGACTAGCGGGAGATGATGAGCAGTTCTTC.

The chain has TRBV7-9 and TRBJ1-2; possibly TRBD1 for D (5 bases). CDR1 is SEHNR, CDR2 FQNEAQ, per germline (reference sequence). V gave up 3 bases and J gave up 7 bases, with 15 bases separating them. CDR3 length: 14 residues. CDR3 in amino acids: CASSLVARRAGYTF. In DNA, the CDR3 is TGTGCCAGCAGCTTGGTAGCCCGCAGGGCTGGCTACACCTTC.